A selection of T cell receptor beta chains follows, all from one sample in a study of cytomegalovirus exposure and HLA in healthy donors. The data were produced by immunoSEQ multiplex PCR, yet TCRdb's version contains in-frame clones alone and is incomplete. Among fewer than 150,000 clones listed, 80% were seen once. Sequenced: PBMCs. These receptors all stem from a man aged 25 to 40 in good health and CMV-seronegative. Each CDR3 is given with its conserved first and last residue. Each record gives: J gene, V gene, D gene, clone size, CDR3 DNA, CDR3 protein. The D gene is left open where the match is weak. Clone size is shown for a subset of rows, as once, few, many or a class of expanded clone.

TRBJ2-7	TRBV28	NA	NA	TGTGCCAGCAGCACCCTTGCCCCGGAGGAGCAGTACTTC	CASSTLAPEEQYF
TRBJ2-5	TRBV7-9	NA	NA	TGTGCCAGCAGCTTAGTACGAGGGTTTGAGACCCAGTACTTC	CASSLVRGFETQYF
TRBJ1-4	TRBV29-1	NA	few	TGCAGCGCGTACCGGGAGCGATATTTTCCAATTTTT	CSAYRERYFPIF
TRBJ1-2	TRBV6-5	NA	NA	TGTGCCAGCAGTTCCCCTTCCTTGATAACAGGGTATGGCTACACCTTC	CASSSPSLITGYGYTF
TRBJ2-7	TRBV6-1	TRBD1	NA	TGTGCCAGCAGCCCGACAGGGGGTTCCTACGAGCAGTACTTC	CASSPTGGSYEQYF
TRBJ1-3	TRBV19	TRBD1	NA	TGTGCCACGACAGGGGCTGGAAACACCATATATTTT	CATTGAGNTIYF
TRBJ2-2	TRBV5-4	NA	few	TGTGCCAGCAGCTTGGGACAGCACACCGGGGAGCTGTTTTTT	CASSLGQHTGELFF
TRBJ2-5	TRBV5-1	TRBD1	NA	TGCGCCAGCAGCATAGGACAGGGTGAGACCCAGTACTTC	CASSIGQGETQYF
TRBJ2-7	TRBV4-2	TRBD2	NA	TGTGCCAGCAGCCGCAACCGACTAGCGGGAGGGGTAACCTACGAGCAGTACTTC	CASSRNRLAGGVTYEQYF
TRBJ2-1	TRBV12-5	NA	NA	TGTGCTAGTGGTTCGTACTCCTACAATGAGCAGTTCTTC	CASGSYSYNEQFF
TRBJ1-1	TRBV7-9	NA	NA	TGTGCCAGCAGCCCCCGGGGGGGCGCGCGTAACACTGAAGCTTTCTTT	CASSPRGGARNTEAFF
TRBJ2-3	TRBV2	TRBD2	NA	TGTGCCAGCAGTGACGAGCGGGGATACACAGATACGCAGTATTTT	CASSDERGYTDTQYF
TRBJ1-1	TRBV7-2	TRBD1	NA	TGTGCCAGCAGCGAGACCACGGGACAGGGAGGGAAAGCTTTCTTT	CASSETTGQGGKAFF
TRBJ2-1	TRBV28	NA	NA	TGTGCCAGCAGTTTATACAGGGATGAGCAGTTCTTC	CASSLYRDEQFF
TRBJ1-1	TRBV6-6	NA	NA	TGTGCCAGCAGTTATGCACCTAAGATGAACACTGAAGCTTTCTTT	CASSYAPKMNTEAFF
TRBJ1-3	TRBV30	NA	once	TGTGCCTGGAGCCTAGACAGGCGAAACACCATATATTTT	CAWSLDRRNTIYF
TRBJ2-7	TRBV4-2	NA	NA	TGTGCCAGCAGCCAAGTTTCAGGATCCGGTGGAAGCTCCTACGAGCAGTACTTC	CASSQVSGSGGSSYEQYF
TRBJ1-5	TRBV19	NA	NA	TGTGCCAGTACCGCTCGGGGGGGCAATCAGCCCCAGCATTTT	CASTARGGNQPQHF
TRBJ2-1	TRBV7-7	TRBD2	NA	TGTGCCAGCAGCTTACTAGCGGGAGTCTCAGGTGAGCAGTTCTTC	CASSLLAGVSGEQFF
TRBJ2-7	TRBV7-9	TRBD2	NA	TGTGCCAGCAGCGGTGGGACTAGCGGGGTGAACGAGCAGTACTTC	CASSGGTSGVNEQYF